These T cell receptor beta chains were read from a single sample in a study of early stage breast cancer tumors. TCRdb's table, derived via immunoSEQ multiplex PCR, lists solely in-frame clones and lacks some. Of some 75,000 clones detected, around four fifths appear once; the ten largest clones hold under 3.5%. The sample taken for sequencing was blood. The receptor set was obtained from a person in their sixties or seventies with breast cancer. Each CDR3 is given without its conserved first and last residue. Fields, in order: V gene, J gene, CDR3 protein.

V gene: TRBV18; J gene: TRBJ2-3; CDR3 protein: ASSTRLAGVDTQY
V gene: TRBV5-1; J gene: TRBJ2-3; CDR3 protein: ASRVAGGPGDTQY
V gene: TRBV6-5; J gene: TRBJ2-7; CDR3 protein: ASRLRGRGEQY
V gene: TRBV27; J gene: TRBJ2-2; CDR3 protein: ASSALDRVNTGELF
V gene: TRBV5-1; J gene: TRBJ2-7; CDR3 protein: ASSLRGGLGTYEQY
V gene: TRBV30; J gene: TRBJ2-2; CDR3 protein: AWSIHLTGELF
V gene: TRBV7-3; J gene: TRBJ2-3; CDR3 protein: ASSNRVGGTDTQY
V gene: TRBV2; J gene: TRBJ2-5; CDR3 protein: ARGDREKTQY
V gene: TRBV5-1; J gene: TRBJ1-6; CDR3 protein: ASSSLRNSPLH
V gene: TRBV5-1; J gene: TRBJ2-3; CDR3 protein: ASSFLAGEGTDTQY
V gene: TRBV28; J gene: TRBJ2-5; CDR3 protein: ASSYYRGQETQY
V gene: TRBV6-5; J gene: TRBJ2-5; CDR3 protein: ASSFTGTRETQY
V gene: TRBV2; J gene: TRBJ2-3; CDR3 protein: ASRDRGVADTQY
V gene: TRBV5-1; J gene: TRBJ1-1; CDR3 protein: ASSRGGEEGRNTEAF
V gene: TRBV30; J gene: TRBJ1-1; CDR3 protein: AWRYSVGEAF
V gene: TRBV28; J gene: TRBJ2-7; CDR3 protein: ASTFGLAGAKY
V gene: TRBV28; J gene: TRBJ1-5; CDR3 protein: ASSLLWGPQH
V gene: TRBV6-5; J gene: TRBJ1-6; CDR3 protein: ASSGETGNSPLH
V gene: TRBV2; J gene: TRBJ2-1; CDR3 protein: ASIQQGGSNEQF
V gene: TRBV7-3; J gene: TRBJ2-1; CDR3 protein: ASSLKSSGTHNEQF
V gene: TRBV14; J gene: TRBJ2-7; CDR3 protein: ASSPFESYEQY
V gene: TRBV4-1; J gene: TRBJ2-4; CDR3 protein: ASSPKGTGVNRVAKNIQY
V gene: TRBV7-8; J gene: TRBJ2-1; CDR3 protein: ASSRTRLAGGPSNEQF
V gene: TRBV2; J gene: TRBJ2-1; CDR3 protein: ASSDSTYNEQF
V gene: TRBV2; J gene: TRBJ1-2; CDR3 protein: ASSETGFWYGYT
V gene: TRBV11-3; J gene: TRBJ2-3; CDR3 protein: ASSRRSGGAENTQY
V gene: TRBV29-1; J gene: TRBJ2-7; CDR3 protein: SVDGQEAYEQY
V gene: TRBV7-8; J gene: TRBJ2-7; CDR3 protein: ASSYREGYEQY
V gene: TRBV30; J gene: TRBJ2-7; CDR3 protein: AWSLGLAGGYEQY
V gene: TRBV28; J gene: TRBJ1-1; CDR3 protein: ASSLGGFGTEAF
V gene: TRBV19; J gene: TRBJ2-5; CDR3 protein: ASSRGTSGRVGETQY
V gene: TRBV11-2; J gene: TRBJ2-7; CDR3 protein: ASSFRGGAYEQY
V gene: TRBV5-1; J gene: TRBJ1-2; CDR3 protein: ASSLEGGYGYT
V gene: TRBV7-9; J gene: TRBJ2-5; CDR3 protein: ASTHTVTVTSGETQY
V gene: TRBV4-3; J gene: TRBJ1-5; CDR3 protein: ASSQEHRGLYQPQH
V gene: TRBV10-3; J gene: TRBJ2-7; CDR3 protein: AISETGLAGITYEQY
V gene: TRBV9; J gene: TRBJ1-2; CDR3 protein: ASSVGEGRDYGYT
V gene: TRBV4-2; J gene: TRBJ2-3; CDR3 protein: ASSQGRSAGQTDTQY
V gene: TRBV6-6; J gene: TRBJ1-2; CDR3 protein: ASSFPRGQDYGYT